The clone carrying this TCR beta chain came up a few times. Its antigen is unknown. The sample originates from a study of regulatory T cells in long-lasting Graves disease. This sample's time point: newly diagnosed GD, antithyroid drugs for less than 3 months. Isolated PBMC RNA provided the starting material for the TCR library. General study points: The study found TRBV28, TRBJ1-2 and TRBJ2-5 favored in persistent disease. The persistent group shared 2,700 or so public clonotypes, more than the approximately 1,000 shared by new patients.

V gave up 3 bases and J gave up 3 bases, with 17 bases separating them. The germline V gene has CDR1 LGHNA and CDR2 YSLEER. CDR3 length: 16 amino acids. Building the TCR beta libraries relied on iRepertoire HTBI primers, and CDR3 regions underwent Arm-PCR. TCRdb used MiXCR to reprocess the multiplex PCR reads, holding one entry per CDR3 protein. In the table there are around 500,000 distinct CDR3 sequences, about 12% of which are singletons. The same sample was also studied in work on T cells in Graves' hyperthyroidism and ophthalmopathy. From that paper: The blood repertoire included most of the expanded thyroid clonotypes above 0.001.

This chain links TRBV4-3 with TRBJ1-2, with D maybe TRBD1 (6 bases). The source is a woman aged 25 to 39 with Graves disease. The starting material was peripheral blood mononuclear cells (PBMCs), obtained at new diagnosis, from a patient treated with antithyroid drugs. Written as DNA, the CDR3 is TGCGCCAGCAGCCACCTACCATGGGGGGGCGACTATGGCTACACCTTC. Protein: CASSHLPWGGDYGYTF.